The 2 T cell receptor beta chains below all came from one sample that was sequenced in a study of early stage breast cancer tumors. TCRdb's table, derived via immunoSEQ multiplex PCR, lists solely in-frame clones and lacks some. Here the sample spans tens of thousands of clones, about 93% being singletons. Sequencing was done on a sample of blood. These receptors were collected from a person aged 65-85 years with breast cancer.

This clone came up a few times. The rearrangement joins TRBV9 to TRBJ1-1, with D possibly TRBD1 on 6 matching bases. The germline CDR1 and CDR2 sequences are SGDLS and YYNGEE. CDR3 length equals 16 residues. Trimming left V 0 bases short and J 0 bases short, with 12 bases between. CDR3 residues: CASSVGTGYMNTEAFF. The CDR3 coding sequence is TGTGCCAGCAGCGTAGGTACAGGGTATATGAACACTGAAGCTTTCTTT. The full variable domain, with the rest looked up from reference TRBV9 and TRBJ1-1, is DSGVTQTPKHLITATGQRVTLRCSPRSGDLSVYWYQQSLDQGLQFLIQYYNGEERAKGNILERFSAQQFPDLHSELNLSSLELGDSALYFCASSVGTGYMNTEAFFGQGTRLTVV.

The chain joins TRBV27 to TRBJ2-7; 8 bases agree with TRBD2. Per the germline V gene, CDR1 is MNHEY and CDR2 is SMNVEV (reference sequence). The CDR3 has 15 amino acids. Losses at the gene ends were 7 bases for V and 0 bases for J; bases not matched to a gene: 8. CDR3 region: CASKFQRGTSYEQYF. CDR3 bases: TGTGCCAGCAAATTCCAGCGGGGGACCTCCTACGAGCAGTACTTC.